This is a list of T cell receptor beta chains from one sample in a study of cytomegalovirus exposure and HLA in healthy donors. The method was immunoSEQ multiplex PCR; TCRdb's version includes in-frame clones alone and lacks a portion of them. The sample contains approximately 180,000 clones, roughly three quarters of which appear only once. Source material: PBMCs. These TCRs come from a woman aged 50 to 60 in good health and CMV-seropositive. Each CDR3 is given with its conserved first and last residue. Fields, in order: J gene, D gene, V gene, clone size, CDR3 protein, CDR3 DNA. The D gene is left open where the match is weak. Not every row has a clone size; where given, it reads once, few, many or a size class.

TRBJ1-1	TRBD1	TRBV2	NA	CASMFEDRGLREAFF	TGTGCCAGCATGTTCGAGGACAGGGGGCTACGTGAAGCTTTCTTT
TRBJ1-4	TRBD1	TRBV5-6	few	CASSLAGQGNEKLFF	TGTGCCAGCAGCTTGGCAGGACAGGGTAATGAAAAACTGTTTTTT
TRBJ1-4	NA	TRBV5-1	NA	CASSLEGQPNEKLFF	TGCGCCAGCAGCTTGGAAGGACAGCCCAATGAAAAACTGTTTTTT
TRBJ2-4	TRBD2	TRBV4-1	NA	CASSQDRGLAGGKNIQYF	TGCGCCAGCAGCCAAGATAGGGGACTAGCGGGGGGCAAAAACATTCAGTACTTC
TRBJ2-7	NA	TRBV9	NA	CASSVAGRPRGEQYF	TGTGCCAGCAGCGTAGCGGGTCGACCGAGAGGCGAGCAGTACTTC
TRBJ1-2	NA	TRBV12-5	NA	CASGLVLGRGYGYTF	TGTGCTAGTGGTTTGGTACTAGGCCGGGGCTATGGCTACACCTTC
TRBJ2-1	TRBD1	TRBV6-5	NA	CASRSTGYNEQFF	TGTGCCAGCAGGTCGACAGGGTACAATGAGCAGTTCTTC
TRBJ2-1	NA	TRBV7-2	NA	CASSQVGGELYNEQFF	TGTGCCAGCAGCCAGGTTGGAGGGGAACTTTACAATGAGCAGTTCTTC
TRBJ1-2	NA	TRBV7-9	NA	CASQPRQELYGYTF	TGTGCCAGCCAACCCAGACAGGAACTCTATGGCTACACCTTC
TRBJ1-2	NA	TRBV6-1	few	CASSEVRQVRDYGYTF	TGTGCCAGCAGTGAAGTTAGACAGGTACGAGACTATGGCTACACCTTC
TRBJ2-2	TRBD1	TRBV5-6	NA	CASSPMTGGIGPGELFF	TGTGCCAGCAGCCCGATGACAGGGGGCATAGGGCCCGGGGAGCTGTTTTTT
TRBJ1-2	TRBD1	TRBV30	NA	CAWSLGGRGKNGYTF	TGTGCCTGGAGCCTAGGGGGCAGGGGTAAAAATGGCTACACCTTC
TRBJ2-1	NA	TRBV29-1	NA	CSVGTGSYNEQFF	TGCAGCGTTGGCACAGGTTCCTACAATGAGCAGTTCTTC
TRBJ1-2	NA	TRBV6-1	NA	CASSAQWIRLGGFDYGYTF	TGTGCCAGCAGTGCCCAATGGATCCGTCTTGGAGGGTTCGACTATGGCTACACCTTC
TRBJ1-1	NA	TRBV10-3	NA	CAARGQSTTGEAFF	TGTGCCGCGCGGGGGCAGTCAACCACCGGTGAAGCTTTCTTT
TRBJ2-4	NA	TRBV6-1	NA	CASSEAGAKNIQYF	TGTGCCAGCAGTGAAGCAGGGGCGAAAAACATTCAGTACTTC
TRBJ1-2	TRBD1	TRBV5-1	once	CASSLEWVGTANYGYTF	TGCGCCAGCAGCTTGGAGTGGGTGGGGACAGCTAACTATGGCTACACCTTC
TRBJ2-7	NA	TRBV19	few	CASSTRDGPYEQYF	TGTGCCAGTAGTACGCGGGACGGCCCCTACGAGCAGTACTTC
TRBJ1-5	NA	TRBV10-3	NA	CAIRNGRGEGQPQHF	TGTGCCATCAGGAATGGCCGGGGGGAAGGTCAGCCCCAGCATTTT
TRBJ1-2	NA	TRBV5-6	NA	CASSLGGGYTF	TGTGCCAGCAGCTTGGGGGGCGGCTACACCTTC
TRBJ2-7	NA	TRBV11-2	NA	CASSYSQVLSYEQYF	TGTGCCAGCAGCTATTCACAGGTCCTTTCCTACGAGCAGTACTTC
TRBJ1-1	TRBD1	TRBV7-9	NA	CASIQGPPDEAFF	TGTGCCAGCATACAGGGGCCCCCAGATGAAGCTTTCTTT
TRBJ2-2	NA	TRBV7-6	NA	CASSLGHNTGELFF	TGTGCCAGCAGCCTGGGACATAACACCGGGGAGCTGTTTTTT
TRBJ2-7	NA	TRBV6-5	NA	CASSSDDSYEQYF	TGTGCCAGCAGTTCCGATGACAGTTACGAGCAGTACTTC
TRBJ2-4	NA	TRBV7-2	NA	CASSPIGGNIQYF	TGTGCCAGCAGCCCGATAGGGGGAAACATTCAGTACTTC
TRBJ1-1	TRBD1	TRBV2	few	CASSGTDRGMMNTEAFF	TGTGCCAGCAGTGGGACCGACAGGGGAATGATGAACACTGAAGCTTTCTTT
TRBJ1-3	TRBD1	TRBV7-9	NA	CASSLDRQGAYYGNTIYF	TGTGCCAGCAGCTTAGACCGACAGGGGGCTTACTACGGAAACACCATATATTTT
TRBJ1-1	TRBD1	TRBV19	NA	CASRKGGNTEAFF	TGTGCCAGTAGGAAAGGGGGCAACACTGAAGCTTTCTTT
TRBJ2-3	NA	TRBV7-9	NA	CASSSRTRVLTDTQYF	TGTGCCAGCAGCTCGCGAACTAGGGTCCTAACAGATACGCAGTATTTT
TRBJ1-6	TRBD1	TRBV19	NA	CASSIRQGASSPLHF	TGTGCCAGTAGTATCCGCCAGGGGGCAAGTTCACCCCTCCACTTT
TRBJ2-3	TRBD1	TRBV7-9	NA	CASRSRDRGTDTQYF	TGTGCCAGCAGGTCTAGGGACAGGGGAACAGATACGCAGTATTTT
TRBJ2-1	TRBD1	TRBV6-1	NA	CASTMTGFGSNEQFF	TGTGCCAGCACTATGACAGGGTTTGGATCCAATGAGCAGTTCTTC
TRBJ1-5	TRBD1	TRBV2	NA	CASRRQGDDQPQHF	TGTGCCAGCAGGAGACAGGGGGACGATCAGCCCCAGCATTTT
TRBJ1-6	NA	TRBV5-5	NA	CASSLIARQINSPLHF	TGTGCCAGCAGCTTAATAGCCCGGCAGATTAATTCACCCCTCCACTTT
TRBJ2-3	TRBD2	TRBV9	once	CASSVEGTSGGARDTQYF	TGTGCCAGCAGCGTAGAAGGGACTAGCGGGGGGGCCAGAGATACGCAGTATTTT
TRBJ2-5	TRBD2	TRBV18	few	CASSRGGVETQYF	TGTGCCAGCTCCCGGGGGGGAGTGGAGACCCAGTACTTC
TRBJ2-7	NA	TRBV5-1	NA	CASSKGDTSSYEQYF	TGCGCCAGCAGCAAAGGGGACACGAGCTCCTACGAGCAGTACTTC
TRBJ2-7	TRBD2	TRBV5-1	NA	CASSSGVSGGYEQYF	TGCGCCAGCAGCTCGGGGGTTTCGGGGGGCTACGAGCAGTACTTC
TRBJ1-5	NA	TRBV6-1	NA	CASSPGWLGQPQHF	TGTGCCAGCAGCCCAGGGTGGTTAGGTCAGCCCCAGCATTTT
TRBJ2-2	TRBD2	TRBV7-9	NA	CASSFDSAGDTGELFF	TGTGCCAGCAGCTTCGATTCGGCGGGGGACACCGGGGAGCTGTTTTTT
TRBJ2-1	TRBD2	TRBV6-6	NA	CASTSGGQGNEQFF	TGTGCCAGCACGTCGGGGGGGCAAGGCAATGAGCAGTTCTTC
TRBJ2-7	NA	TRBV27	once	CASSLSPEAILYEQYF	TGTGCCAGCAGTTTATCACCAGAAGCGATCCTCTACGAGCAGTACTTC
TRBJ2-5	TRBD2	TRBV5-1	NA	CASSGGLAGSRGETQYF	TGCGCCAGCAGCGGCGGACTAGCGGGCTCGCGGGGGGAGACCCAGTACTTC
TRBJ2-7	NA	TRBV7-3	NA	CASSLTASSYEQYF	TGTGCCAGCAGCTTAACGGCTAGTTCCTACGAGCAGTACTTC
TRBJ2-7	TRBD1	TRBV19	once	CASSIGTGGLNEQYF	TGTGCCAGTAGTATAGGCACAGGGGGTCTTAACGAGCAGTACTTC
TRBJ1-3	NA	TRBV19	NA	CASTIGGNTIYF	TGTGCCAGTACCATCGGGGGAAACACCATATATTTT
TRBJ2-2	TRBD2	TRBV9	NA	CASSVSPAGGKTGELFF	TGTGCCAGCAGCGTTTCCCCGGCCGGGGGGAAAACCGGGGAGCTGTTTTTT
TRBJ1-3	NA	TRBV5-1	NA	CASRPGWYSGNTIYF	TGCGCCAGCAGGCCCGGGTGGTACTCTGGAAACACCATATATTTT
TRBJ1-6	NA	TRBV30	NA	CAWKPGKTRSYNSPLHF	TGTGCCTGGAAGCCGGGAAAAACCCGGTCCTATAATTCACCCCTCCACTTT
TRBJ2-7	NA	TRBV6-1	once	CASSEGAGRLEQYF	TGTGCCAGCAGTGAAGGGGCAGGGAGGCTCGAGCAGTACTTC
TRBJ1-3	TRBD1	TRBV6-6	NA	CASSFRGGNTIYF	TGTGCCAGCAGTTTCAGGGGGGGAAACACCATATATTTT
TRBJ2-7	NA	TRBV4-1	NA	CASSQELAGEQYF	TGCGCCAGCAGCCAAGAACTAGCCGGTGAGCAGTACTTC
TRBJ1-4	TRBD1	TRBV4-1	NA	CASSQGVANEKLFF	TGCGCCAGCAGTCAGGGGGTAGCTAATGAAAAACTGTTTTTT
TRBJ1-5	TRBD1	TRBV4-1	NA	CASSQTGDQPQHF	TGCGCCAGCAGCCAGACAGGGGATCAGCCCCAGCATTTT